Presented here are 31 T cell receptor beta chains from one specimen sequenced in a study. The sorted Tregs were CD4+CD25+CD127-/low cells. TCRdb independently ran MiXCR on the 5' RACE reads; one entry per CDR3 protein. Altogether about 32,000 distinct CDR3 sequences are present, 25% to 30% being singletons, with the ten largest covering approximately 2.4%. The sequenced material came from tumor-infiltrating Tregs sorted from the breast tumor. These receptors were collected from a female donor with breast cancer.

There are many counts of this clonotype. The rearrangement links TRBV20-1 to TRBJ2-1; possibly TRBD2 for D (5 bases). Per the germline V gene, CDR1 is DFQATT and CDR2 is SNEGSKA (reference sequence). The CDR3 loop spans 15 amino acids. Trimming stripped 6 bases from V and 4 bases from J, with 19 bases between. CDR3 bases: TGCAGTGCGCAAGGCCCTAGCAATGGATACAATGAGCAGTTCTTC. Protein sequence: CSAQGPSNGYNEQFF.

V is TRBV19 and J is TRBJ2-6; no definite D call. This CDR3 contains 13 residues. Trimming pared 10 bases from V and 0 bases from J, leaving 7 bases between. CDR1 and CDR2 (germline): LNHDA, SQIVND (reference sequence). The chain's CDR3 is CATRPSGANVLTF. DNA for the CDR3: TGTGCCACCCGGCCCTCTGGGGCCAACGTCCTGACTTTC.

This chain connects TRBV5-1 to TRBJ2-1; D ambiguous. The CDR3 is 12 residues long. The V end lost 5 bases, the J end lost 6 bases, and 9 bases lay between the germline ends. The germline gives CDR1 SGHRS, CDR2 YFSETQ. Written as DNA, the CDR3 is TGCGCCAGCAGTCCGGCGCGCAATGAGCAGTTCTTC. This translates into CASSPARNEQFF.

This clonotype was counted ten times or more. The CDR3 loop reads CASSAPGGGSYEQYF. CDR3 in DNA: TGTGCCAGCAGTGCTCCGGGGGGGGGGAGCTACGAGCAGTACTTC. V gene TRBV12-3 or TRBV12-4 combines with J gene TRBJ2-7; 8 bases line up with TRBD2. With 5 bases clipped from V and 3 bases from J, the junction kept 9 bases outside the gene matches. The length of the CDR3 is 15 residues.

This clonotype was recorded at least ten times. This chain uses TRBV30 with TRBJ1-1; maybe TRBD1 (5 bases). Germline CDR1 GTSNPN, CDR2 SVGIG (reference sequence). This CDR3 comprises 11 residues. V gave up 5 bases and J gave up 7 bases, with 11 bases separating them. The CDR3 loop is CAWSLGLEAFF. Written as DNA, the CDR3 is TGTGCCTGGTCCCTGGGACTTGAAGCTTTCTTT.

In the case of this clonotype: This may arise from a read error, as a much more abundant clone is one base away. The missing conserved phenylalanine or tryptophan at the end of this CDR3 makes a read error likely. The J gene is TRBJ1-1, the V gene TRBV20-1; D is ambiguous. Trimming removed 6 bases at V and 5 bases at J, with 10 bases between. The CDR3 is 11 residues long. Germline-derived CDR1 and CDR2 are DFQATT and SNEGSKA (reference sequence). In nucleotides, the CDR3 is TGCAGTGCCCCTCGCCCTACTGAAGCTTTCTTA. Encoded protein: CSAPRPTEAFL.

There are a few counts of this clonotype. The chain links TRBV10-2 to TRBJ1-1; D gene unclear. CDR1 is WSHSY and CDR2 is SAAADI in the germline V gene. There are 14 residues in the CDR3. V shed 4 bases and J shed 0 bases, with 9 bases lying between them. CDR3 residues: CASSVGRVNTEAFF. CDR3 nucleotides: TGCGCCAGCAGTGTTGGCCGAGTGAACACTGAAGCTTTCTTT.

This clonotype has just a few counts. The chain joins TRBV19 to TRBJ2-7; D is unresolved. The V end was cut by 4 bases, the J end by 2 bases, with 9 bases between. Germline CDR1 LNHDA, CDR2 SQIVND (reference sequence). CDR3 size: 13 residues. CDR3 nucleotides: TGTGCCAGTAGTAGGGCCATCGCCTACGAGCAGTACTTC. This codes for CASSRAIAYEQYF.

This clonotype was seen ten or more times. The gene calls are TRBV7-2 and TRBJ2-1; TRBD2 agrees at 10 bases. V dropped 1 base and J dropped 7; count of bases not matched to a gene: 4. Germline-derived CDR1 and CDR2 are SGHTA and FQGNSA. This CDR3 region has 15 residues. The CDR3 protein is CASSLVAGGVNEQFF. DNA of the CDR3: TGTGCCAGCAGCTTAGTAGCGGGAGGTGTAAATGAGCAGTTCTTC.

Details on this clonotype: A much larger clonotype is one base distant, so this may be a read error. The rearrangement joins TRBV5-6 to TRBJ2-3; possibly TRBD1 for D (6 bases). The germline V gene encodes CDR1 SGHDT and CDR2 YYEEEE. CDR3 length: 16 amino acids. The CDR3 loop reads CASSLVTGHPTATQYF. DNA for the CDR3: TGTGCCAGCAGCTTGGTAACGGGACATCCAACAGCTACGCAGTATTTT.

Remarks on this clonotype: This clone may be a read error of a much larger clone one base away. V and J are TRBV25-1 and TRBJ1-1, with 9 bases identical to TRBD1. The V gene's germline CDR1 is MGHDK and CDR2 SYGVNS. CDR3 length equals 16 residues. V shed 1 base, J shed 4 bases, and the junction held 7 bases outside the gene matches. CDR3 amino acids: CASSEFGTGFSTEAFF. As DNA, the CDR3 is TGTGCCAGCAGTGAATTTGGGACAGGGTTCAGCACTGAAGCTTTCTTT.

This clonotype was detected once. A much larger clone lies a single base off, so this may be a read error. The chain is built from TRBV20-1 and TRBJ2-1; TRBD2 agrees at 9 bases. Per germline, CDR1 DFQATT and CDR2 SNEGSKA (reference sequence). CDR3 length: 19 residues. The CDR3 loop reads CSAFSTSGPPGSSYNERFF. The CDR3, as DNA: TGCAGTGCTTTTTCGACTAGCGGACCCCCTGGGAGCTCCTACAATGAGCGGTTCTTC.

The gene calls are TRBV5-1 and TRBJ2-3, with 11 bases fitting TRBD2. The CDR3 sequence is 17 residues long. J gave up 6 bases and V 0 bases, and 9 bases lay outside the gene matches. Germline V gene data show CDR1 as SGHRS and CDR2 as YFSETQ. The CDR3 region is CASSLGGTSGSRDTQYF. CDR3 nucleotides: TGCGCCAGCAGCTTGGGGGGCACTAGCGGGAGTCGCGATACGCAGTATTTT.

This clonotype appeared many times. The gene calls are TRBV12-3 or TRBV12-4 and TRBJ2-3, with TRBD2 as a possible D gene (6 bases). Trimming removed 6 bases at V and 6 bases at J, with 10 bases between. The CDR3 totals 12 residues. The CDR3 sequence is CASSSSGDTQYF. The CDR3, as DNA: TGTGCCAGCAGCTCCAGCGGGGATACGCAGTATTTT.

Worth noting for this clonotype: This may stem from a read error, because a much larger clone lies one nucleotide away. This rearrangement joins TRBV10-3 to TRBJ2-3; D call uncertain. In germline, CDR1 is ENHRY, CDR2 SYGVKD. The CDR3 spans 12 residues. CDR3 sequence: CASSDIADTQYF. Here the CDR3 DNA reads TGTGCCAGCAGTGATATAGCAGATACGCAGTATTTT.

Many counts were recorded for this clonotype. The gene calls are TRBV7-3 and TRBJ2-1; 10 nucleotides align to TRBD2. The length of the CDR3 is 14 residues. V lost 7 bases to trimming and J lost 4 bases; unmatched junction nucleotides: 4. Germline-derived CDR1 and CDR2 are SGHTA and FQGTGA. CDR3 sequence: CASKIAGGYNEQFF. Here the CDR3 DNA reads TGTGCCAGCAAGATAGCGGGAGGTTACAATGAGCAGTTCTTC.

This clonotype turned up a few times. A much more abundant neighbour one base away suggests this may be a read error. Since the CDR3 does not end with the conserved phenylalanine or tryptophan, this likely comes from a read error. CDR3 in amino acids: CASGQGVLTEAFL. The CDR3 nucleotides are TGTGCCAGCGGACAGGGGGTGTTGACTGAAGCTTTCCTT. The chain couples TRBV6-1 to TRBJ1-1; 10 nucleotides line up with TRBD1. The CDR3 covers 13 residues. Germline assignment: CDR1 MNHNS and CDR2 SASEGT. V lost 8 bases to trimming and J lost 5 bases; unmatched junction nucleotides: 5.

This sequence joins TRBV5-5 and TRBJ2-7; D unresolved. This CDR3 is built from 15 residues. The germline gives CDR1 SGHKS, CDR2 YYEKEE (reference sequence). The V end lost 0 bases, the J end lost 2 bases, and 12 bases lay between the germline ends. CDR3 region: CASSLGADQTYEQYF. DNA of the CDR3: TGTGCCAGCAGCTTGGGGGCAGACCAAACCTACGAGCAGTACTTC.

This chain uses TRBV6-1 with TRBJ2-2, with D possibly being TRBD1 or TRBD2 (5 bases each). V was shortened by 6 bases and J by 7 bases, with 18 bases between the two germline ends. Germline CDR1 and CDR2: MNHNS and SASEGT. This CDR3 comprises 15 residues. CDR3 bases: TGTGCCAGCAGCTCCTTGGGGCGGGCGGACGGGGAGCTGTTTTTT. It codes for CASSSLGRADGELFF.

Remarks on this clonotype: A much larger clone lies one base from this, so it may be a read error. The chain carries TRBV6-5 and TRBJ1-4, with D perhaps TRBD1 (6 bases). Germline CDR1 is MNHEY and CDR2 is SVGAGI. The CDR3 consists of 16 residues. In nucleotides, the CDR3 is TGTGCCAGCAGTGATTCCTACGGGGGCTCTAATGACAAACTGTTTTTT. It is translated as CASSDSYGGSNDKLFF.

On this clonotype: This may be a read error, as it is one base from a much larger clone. The CDR3 is CSARVVSYGYTF. CDR3 in DNA: TGCAGTGCTAGAGTCGTGAGCTATGGCTACACCTTC. The J gene is TRBJ1-2, the V gene TRBV20-1; the D is unclear. CDR1 and CDR2 (germline): DFQATT, SNEGSKA (reference sequence). This CDR3 comprises 12 residues. The V gene lost 1 base and the J gene lost 4 bases, with 7 bases spanning the gap.

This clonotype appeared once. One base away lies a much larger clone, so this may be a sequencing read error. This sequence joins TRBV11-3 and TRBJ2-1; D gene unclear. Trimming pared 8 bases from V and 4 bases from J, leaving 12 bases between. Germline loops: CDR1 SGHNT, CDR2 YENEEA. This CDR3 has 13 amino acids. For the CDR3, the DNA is TGTGCCAGCGGCCTCGGACGATACAATGAGCAGTTCTTC. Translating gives CASGLGRYNEQFF.

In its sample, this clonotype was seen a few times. The CDR3 protein is CASSLHLSSGNTIYF. CDR3 DNA: TGTGCCAGCAGCTTACACCTAAGCTCTGGAAACACCATATATTTT. The rearrangement uses TRBV11-3 and TRBJ1-3; unclear D gene. This CDR3 comprises 15 residues. The V end was cut by 2 bases, the J end by 0 bases, with 8 bases between. Germline V gene lookup returns CDR1 SGHNT and CDR2 YENEEA.

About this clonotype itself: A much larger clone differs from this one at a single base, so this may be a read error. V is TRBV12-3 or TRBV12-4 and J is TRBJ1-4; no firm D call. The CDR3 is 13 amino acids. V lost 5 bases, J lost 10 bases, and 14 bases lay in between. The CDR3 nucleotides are TGTGCCAGCAGTACCAATGGGCTGGGAAAACTGTTTTTT. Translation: CASSTNGLGKLFF.

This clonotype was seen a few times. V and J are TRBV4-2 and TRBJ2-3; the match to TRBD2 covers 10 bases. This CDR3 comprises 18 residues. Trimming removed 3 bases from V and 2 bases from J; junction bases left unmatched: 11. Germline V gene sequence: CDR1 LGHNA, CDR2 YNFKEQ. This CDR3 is CASSQAPSGSGNTDTQYF. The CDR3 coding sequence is TGTGCCAGCAGCCAGGCACCTAGCGGGAGTGGGAACACAGATACGCAGTATTTT.

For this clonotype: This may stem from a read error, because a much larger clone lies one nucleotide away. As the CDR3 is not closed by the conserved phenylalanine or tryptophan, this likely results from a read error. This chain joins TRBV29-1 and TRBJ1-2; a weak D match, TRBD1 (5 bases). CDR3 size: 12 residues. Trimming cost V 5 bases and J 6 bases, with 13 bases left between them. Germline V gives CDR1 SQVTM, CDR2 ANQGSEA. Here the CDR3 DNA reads TGCAGCGTTTGGGACGACCAAGATGGCTACACCCTC. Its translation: CSVWDDQDGYTL.

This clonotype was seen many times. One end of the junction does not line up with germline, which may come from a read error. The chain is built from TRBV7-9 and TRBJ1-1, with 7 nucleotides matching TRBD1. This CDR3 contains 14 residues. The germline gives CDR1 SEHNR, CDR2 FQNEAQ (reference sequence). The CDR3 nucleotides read TGTGCCGGCAGCTTACAGGGGTTGAACACTGAAGCTTTCTTT. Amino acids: CAGSLQGLNTEAFF.

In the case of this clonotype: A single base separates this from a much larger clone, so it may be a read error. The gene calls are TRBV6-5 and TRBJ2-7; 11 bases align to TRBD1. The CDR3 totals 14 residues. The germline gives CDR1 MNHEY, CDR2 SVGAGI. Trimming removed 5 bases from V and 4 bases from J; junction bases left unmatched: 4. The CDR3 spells CASSTGTGGYEQYF. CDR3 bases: TGTGCCAGCAGTACTGGGACAGGGGGATACGAGCAGTACTTC.

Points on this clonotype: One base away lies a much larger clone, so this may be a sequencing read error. CDR3 loop: CASSRTGGPEAFF. CDR3 in DNA: TGTGCCAGCAGTCGAACGGGGGGACCTGAAGCTTTCTTT. J is TRBJ1-1 and V is TRBV6-1, with D perhaps matching TRBD1 (5 bases). The CDR3 contains 13 residues. From germline, CDR1 is MNHNS and CDR2 SASEGT. Trimming stripped 5 bases from V and 6 bases from J, with 13 bases between.

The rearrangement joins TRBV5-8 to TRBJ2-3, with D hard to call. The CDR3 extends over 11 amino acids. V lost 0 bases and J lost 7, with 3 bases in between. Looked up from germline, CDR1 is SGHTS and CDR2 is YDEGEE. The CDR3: CASSLVNTQYF. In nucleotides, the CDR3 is TGTGCCAGCAGCTTGGTGAATACGCAGTATTTT.

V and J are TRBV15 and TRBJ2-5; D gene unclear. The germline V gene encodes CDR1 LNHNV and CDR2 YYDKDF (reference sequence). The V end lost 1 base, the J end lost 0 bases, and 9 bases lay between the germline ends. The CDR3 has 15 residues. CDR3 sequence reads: CATSRVLQYQETQYF. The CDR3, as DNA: TGTGCCACCAGCAGAGTTCTGCAGTACCAAGAGACCCAGTACTTC.